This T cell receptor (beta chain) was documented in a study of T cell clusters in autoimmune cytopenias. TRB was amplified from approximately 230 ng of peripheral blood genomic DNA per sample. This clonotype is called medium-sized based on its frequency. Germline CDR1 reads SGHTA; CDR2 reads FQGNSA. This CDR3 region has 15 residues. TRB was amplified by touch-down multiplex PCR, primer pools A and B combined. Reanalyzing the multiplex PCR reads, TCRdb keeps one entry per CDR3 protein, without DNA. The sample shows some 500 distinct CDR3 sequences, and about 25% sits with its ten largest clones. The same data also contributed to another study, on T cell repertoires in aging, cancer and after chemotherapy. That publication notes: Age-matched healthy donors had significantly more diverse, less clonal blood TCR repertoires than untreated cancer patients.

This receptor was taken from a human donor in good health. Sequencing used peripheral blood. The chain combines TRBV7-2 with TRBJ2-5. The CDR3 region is CASSLGPGMEETQYF.